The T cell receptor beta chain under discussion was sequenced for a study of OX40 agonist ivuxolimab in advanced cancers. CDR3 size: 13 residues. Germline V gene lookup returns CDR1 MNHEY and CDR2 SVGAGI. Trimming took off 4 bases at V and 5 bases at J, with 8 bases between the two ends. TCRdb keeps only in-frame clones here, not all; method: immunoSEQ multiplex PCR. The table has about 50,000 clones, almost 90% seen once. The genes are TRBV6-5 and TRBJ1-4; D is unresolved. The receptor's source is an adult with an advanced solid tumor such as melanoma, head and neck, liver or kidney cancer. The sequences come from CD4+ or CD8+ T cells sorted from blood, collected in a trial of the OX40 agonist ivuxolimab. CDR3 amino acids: CASSFRRNEKLFF. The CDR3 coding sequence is TGTGCCAGCAGTTTTAGGCGAAATGAAAAACTGTTTTTT.